Following are 10 T cell receptor beta chains from one sample sequenced in a study of blood T cells in healthy people across ages. Then a second PCR, running roughly 7 to 11 cycles, was carried out with a sample-barcoded 5' primer and a J-beta primer mix. TCRdb reprocessed the 5' RACE reads via MiXCR and lists one record per CDR3 protein. The sample consists of 1.5 million to 2 million distinct CDR3 sequences, less than 50% of them appearing once. Material: blood. These receptors all stem from a woman between 40 and 50 years old in good health.

The chain recombines TRBV20-1 with TRBJ1-5; no reliable D call. The CDR3 extends over 14 amino acids. Trimming stripped 0 bases from V and 5 bases from J, with 11 bases between. Germline V gene data show CDR1 as DFQATT and CDR2 as SNEGSKA (reference sequence). The DNA for the CDR3 is TGCAGTGCTAGAGATGGAGAAGGGTATCAGCCCCAGCATTTT. The encoded protein is CSARDGEGYQPQHF.

The chain links TRBV29-1 to TRBJ1-2, with 8 bases that match TRBD1. V lost 6 bases and J lost 8; bases outside the gene matches: 11. Germline CDR1 SQVTM, CDR2 ANQGSEA. The CDR3 is 13 residues long. The CDR3 is CSVGQRTGRGYTF. CDR3 nucleotides: TGCAGCGTAGGACAACGGACAGGGAGAGGCTACACCTTC.

This clonotype turned up a few times. CDR3 protein: CAISDQDRNYGYTF. The DNA for the CDR3 is TGTGCCATCAGTGATCAGGATAGAAACTATGGCTACACCTTC. The chain is built from TRBV10-3 and TRBJ1-2, with D unresolved. V lost 3 bases and J lost 2, with 10 bases in between. The CDR3 is 14 residues long. Germline V gene data show CDR1 as ENHRY and CDR2 as SYGVKD.

This chain uses TRBV20-1 with TRBJ1-2, with 11 bases aligning to TRBD1. The CDR3 covers 14 residues. Germline V gene sequence: CDR1 DFQATT, CDR2 SNEGSKA (reference sequence). J gave up 3 bases and V 3 bases, and 3 bases lay outside the gene matches. This CDR3 reads CSARRDRGDYGYTF. The CDR3 DNA is TGCAGTGCTAGGAGGGACAGGGGGGACTATGGCTACACCTTC.

There are a few counts of this clonotype. The chain joins TRBV12-3 or TRBV12-4 to TRBJ2-3; 7 bases align to TRBD1. This CDR3 is built from 15 residues. With 5 bases clipped from V and 2 bases from J, the junction kept 7 bases outside the gene matches. In nucleotides, the CDR3 is TGTGCCAGCAGTCACGGGACAGCCACCACAGATACGCAGTATTTT. Protein sequence: CASSHGTATTDTQYF.

This clonotype was picked up one time. The V and J genes are TRBV7-2 and TRBJ2-7; 16 bases match TRBD2. Trimming at V came to 2 bases and at J to 10 bases, leaving 11 bases not matched to a gene. The CDR3 consists of 17 residues. Germline V gene sequence: CDR1 SGHTA, CDR2 FQGNSA. CDR3 sequence reads: CASSLLTGLAGGADQYF. As DNA, the CDR3 is TGTGCCAGCAGCTTATTAACGGGACTAGCGGGGGGGGCCGACCAGTACTTC.

V and J are TRBV5-1 and TRBJ2-3, with TRBD2 as a possible D gene (6 bases). The CDR3 extends over 14 amino acids. V was trimmed by 7 bases and J by 0 bases, leaving 12 bases between them. CDR1 SGHRS and CDR2 YFSETQ come from the germline V gene. CDR3 in amino acids: CASGSGLSTDTQYF. CDR3 nucleotides: TGCGCCAGCGGTAGCGGTCTTAGCACAGATACGCAGTATTTT.

The chain employs TRBV20-1 and TRBJ2-3; D not certain. The germline V and J ends were trimmed by 1 base and 2 bases, with 13 bases remaining between them. The CDR3 runs to 15 residues. Per the germline V gene, CDR1 is DFQATT and CDR2 is SNEGSKA (reference sequence). CDR3 bases: TGCAGTGCTAGAGGGTTAGCAAGTTTCACAGATACGCAGTATTTT. It codes for CSARGLASFTDTQYF.

This clonotype was recorded at least ten times. The gene calls are TRBV20-1 and TRBJ2-4; TRBD2 agrees at 13 bases. CDR1 and CDR2 from the germline V gene are DFQATT and SNEGSKA (reference sequence). The CDR3 spans 17 residues. The trim removed 1 base at V and 3 bases at J, leaving 6 bases unmatched. CDR3 bases: TGCAGTGCTAGAGGGCGAGGACTAGCGGGGGTCAAAAACATTCAGTACTTC. Its translation is CSARGRGLAGVKNIQYF.

This clonotype has only a few counts. The chain joins TRBV20-1 to TRBJ2-7, with D possibly matching TRBD1 (5 bases). The V gene's germline CDR1 is DFQATT and CDR2 SNEGSKA (reference sequence). The V end lost 4 bases, the J end lost 5 bases, and 15 bases lay between the germline ends. CDR3 length: 13 residues. CDR3 residues: CSATQGASHEQYF. For the CDR3, the DNA is TGCAGTGCTACACAAGGGGCTTCTCACGAGCAGTACTTC.